This T cell receptor beta chain was sequenced in a study of T cell clonality in common variable immunodeficiency (dated by TCRdb to 2013 to 2016). From the cysteine through the phenylalanine, the CDR3 covers 15 amino acids. The DNA covers only part of the CDR3, 36 bases in frame from base 1. V drops 2 bases and J drops 5 bases, leaving 13 bases in between. The CDR1 and CDR2 encoded by the germline V gene are WSHSY and SAAADI. Most CVID patients and most healthy controls were of Caucasian heritage. Heparinized peripheral whole blood samples of about 4.5 to 9 ml were collected from each donor. TCRbeta CDR3 repertoires were sequenced from genomic DNA of adults with common variable immune deficiency (CVID) and healthy adult controls. The control group comprised approximately 22 healthy adult volunteers, some 12 female and 10 male, aged about 23 to 75 years with a mean age of roughly 32. Diluted blood was density-centrifuged over Hypaque 1077 or Ficoll-Paque to isolate peripheral blood mononuclear cells. Genomic DNA was obtained from unsorted mononuclear cells through either Qiagen column purification or a centrifugation-based method.

CVID samples and control samples contributed equivalent amounts of genomic DNA as sequencing input. For every sample, a 60 bp segment covering the rearranged TCRbeta CDR3 region was amplified and then sequenced. The immunoSEQ assay, a bias-corrected multiplex PCR with high-throughput sequencing, was employed for TCRbeta amplification. The original pipeline was this. Every unique nucleotide sequence was considered a clone and was annotated with V, D and J genes, copy number and frequency. Sequences were labeled productive if in frame, and non-productive if out of frame or containing stop codons. As previously described, clonality was computed from Shannon's entropy. Mean CDR3 Kyte-Doolittle hydropathy was derived from the predicted amino acid sequences of productive clones. Using the R hclust function, scaled V gene usage was clustered hierarchically with Manhattan distance and complete linkage. Sharing of clones by CDR3 amino acid sequence was evaluated through resampling of 12 repertoires per group over 100 rounds. The repertoires were searched for over 55 published EBV-specific and roughly 240 published CMV-specific TCRbeta sequences. Two CVID samples yielding fewer than 10,000 sequences were excluded from analysis, leaving approximately 42 CVID repertoires. As stored in TCRdb, this immuneACCESS dataset retains in-frame rearrangements with V and J assigned. A fraction of the clones does not appear; measured against another copy, unresolved V genes explain less than half of the discrepancy, and the remainder lacks a known reason. Clone size and the V and J calls come from that table; the DNA yielded D and trimming. Listed for this sample are roughly 34,000 clones, none observed only a single time. The ten top clones hold 2.5% to 3.5% of the sample.

This clone was seen more than once but under ten times. The antigen it recognizes is unknown. The read falls 3 residues short of the CDR3 end, and the missing part is taken from the germline J gene. Study-wide conclusions, independent of this receptor: According to the authors, finding the cause of the higher clonality in CVID would require sequencing the repertoires of T cell subpopulations. CVID TCRbeta sequences were reported to have fewer deletions and N-nucleotide insertions and to lack highly modified clones with 13 or more V deletions. Despite equal DNA input, controls averaged about 79,000 unique sequences per sample versus some 30,000 in CVID samples. Increased TCRbeta clonality was found in CVID subjects compared with healthy controls (t-test p = 0.018), with the increase being most characteristic of about a third of subjects. Fewer TCRbeta clones were shared among CVID subjects than among healthy controls (p < 0.0001). Patient heterogeneity within the CVID cohort put limits on correlating repertoire features with clinical complications.

This clonotype was obtained from a person aged 18 to 75 in good health. Material: peripheral blood mononuclear cells. The chain links TRBV10-2 with TRBJ2-1; the D segment could be TRBD1, given 6 matching bases. CDR3 DNA (partial): TGCGCCAGCAGTGAGGTGTGGGGACAACACAATGAG. Translated, it reads CASSEVWGQHNE. The whole CDR3 sequence is CASSEVWGQHNEQFF.